Presented here are 21 T cell receptor beta chains from one specimen sequenced in a study of OX40 agonist ivuxolimab in advanced cancers. Profiled with immunoSEQ multiplex PCR; TCRdb holds only in-frame clones, not every one. The sample lists about 50,000 clones; roughly 90% were seen once. Sequencing was performed on CD4+ or CD8+ T cells sorted from blood, taken in a trial of the OX40 agonist ivuxolimab. These receptor sequences come from an adult with an advanced solid tumor such as melanoma, head and neck, liver or kidney cancer.

This chain joins TRBV30 and TRBJ2-3; 10 nucleotides align to TRBD2. Germline CDR1 is GTSNPN and CDR2 is SVGIG (reference sequence). CDR3 length: 15 residues. Trimming cost V 5 bases and J 5 bases; bases outside gene matches: 10. CDR3 coding DNA: TGTGCCTGGCTTCATAGCGGGGGGTGGGGAGATACGCAGTATTTT. As protein: CAWLHSGGWGDTQYF.

The chain employs TRBV11-1 and TRBJ1-6; D gene uncertain. Trimming took off 0 bases at V and 12 bases at J, with 9 bases between the two ends. Germline CDR1 reads SGHAT; CDR2 reads FQDESV (reference sequence). This CDR3 comprises 13 residues. CDR3 residues: CASSLALRGPLHF. CDR3 DNA sequence: TGTGCCAGCAGCTTAGCGCTTCGGGGACCCCTCCACTTT.

The chain recombines TRBV7-3 with TRBJ2-1; 9 positions match TRBD2. CDR3 length: 15 residues. Germline V CDR1 and CDR2: SGHTA, FQGTGA. The J segment lost 7 bases and the V segment lost 2 bases, leaving 6 bases of the junction unmatched. The chain's CDR3 is CASSLLASGVNEQFF. Written as DNA, the CDR3 is TGTGCCAGCAGCTTATTGGCTAGCGGGGTGAATGAGCAGTTCTTC.

The V call is TRBV11-2, the J call TRBJ1-4; 11 bases line up with TRBD1. V lost 6 bases, J lost 5 bases, and 5 bases stayed unmatched. This CDR3 has 15 amino acids. Germline loops: CDR1 SGHAT, CDR2 FQNNGV. CDR3 DNA sequence: TGTGCCAGCAGTTCGGACAGGGGGCAAAATGAAAAACTGTTTTTT. As protein: CASSSDRGQNEKLFF.

As for this clone: The junction departs from the called germline gene at one end, perhaps through a read error. The chain uses TRBV11-2 and TRBJ2-5; D remains unclear. The CDR3 runs 13 residues. The V gene's germline CDR1 is SGHAT and CDR2 FQNNGV. CDR3 bases: TGTGCCAGCAGCTTAGAGAGTCAAGGGACCCAGTACTTC. This codes for CASSLESQGTQYF. Variable domain in full (rest from reference TRBV11-2 and TRBJ2-5): EAGVAQSPRYKIIEKRQSVAFWCNPISGHATLYWYQQILGQGPKLLIQFQNNGVVDDSQLPKDRFSAERLKGVDSTLKIQPAKLEDSAVYLCASSLESQGTQYFGPGTRLLVL.

The chain is built from TRBV5-1 and TRBJ2-7, with unresolved D. The CDR3 consists of 16 residues. The germline V gene encodes CDR1 SGHRS and CDR2 YFSETQ. V shed 4 bases and J shed 1 base, with 18 bases lying between them. CDR3 loop: CASSIVDPGRSYEQYF. CDR3 nucleotides: TGCGCCAGCAGCATCGTTGACCCGGGCAGGTCCTACGAGCAGTACTTC.

The chain couples TRBV6-1 to TRBJ1-2, with D possibly being TRBD1 (6 bases). Between the trimmed V and J ends, which lost 1 base and 6 bases, there was a span of 12 bases. This CDR3 contains 14 residues. The germline V gene encodes CDR1 MNHNS and CDR2 SASEGT. CDR3: CASSEVGGGDGYTF. CDR3 in DNA: TGTGCCAGCAGTGAAGTTGGAGGGGGGGATGGCTACACCTTC.

The chain recombines TRBV7-9 with TRBJ2-5; D ambiguous. V was cut by 1 base and J by 5 bases, with 11 bases left in between. From germline, CDR1 is SEHNR and CDR2 FQNEAQ (reference sequence). The CDR3 has 14 amino acids. The CDR3 sequence is CASSLVDRRETQYF. CDR3 coding DNA: TGTGCCAGCAGCTTAGTTGACCGGCGGGAGACCCAGTACTTC. Together with reference TRBV7-9 and TRBJ2-5, the CDR3 gives the full variable domain: DTGVSQNPRHKITKRGQNVTFRCDPISEHNRLYWYRQTLGQGPEFLTYFQNEAQLEKSRLLSDRFSAERPKGSFSTLEIQRTEQGDSAMYLCASSLVDRRETQYFGPGTRLLVL.

The chain links TRBV30 to TRBJ1-5; D not certain. Germline-derived CDR1 and CDR2 are GTSNPN and SVGIG (reference sequence). The CDR3 runs to 13 residues. V shed 1 base and J shed 7 bases, with 11 bases lying between them. The CDR3 region is CAWSGGSGQPQHF. In nucleotides, the CDR3 is TGTGCCTGGAGTGGGGGTTCGGGACAGCCCCAGCATTTT.

The rearrangement links TRBV14 to TRBJ2-5; D possibly corresponds to TRBD1 (6 bases). Germline CDR1 and CDR2: SGHDN and FVKESK. V lost 4 bases and J 2 bases, leaving 14 bases between the germline ends. There are 15 residues in the CDR3. Written as DNA, the CDR3 is TGTGCCAGCAGCCTAATCACAGGGAATCAAGAGACCCAGTACTTC. Its translation is CASSLITGNQETQYF. The entire variable domain, with the rest obtained from reference TRBV14 and TRBJ2-5, is as follows: EAGVTQFPSHSVIEKGQTVTLRCDPISGHDNLYWYRRVMGKEIKFLLHFVKESKQDESGMPNNRFLAERTGGTYSTLKVQPAELEDSGVYFCASSLITGNQETQYFGPGTRLLVL.

CDR3 bases: TGTGCCAGCTCACCTTCCCGAGAACAGATCTATGGCTACACCTTC. Translated, it gives CASSPSREQIYGYTF. This rearrangement joins TRBV18 to TRBJ1-2; D gene ambiguous. Germline V CDR1 and CDR2: KGHSH, LQKENI. The CDR3 is 15 residues long. V gave up 3 bases and J gave up 4 bases, with 15 bases separating them.

This chain joins TRBV18 and TRBJ1-6, with D hard to call. CDR3 length: 14 residues. Germline CDR1 is KGHSH and CDR2 is LQKENI. Trimming took off 1 base at V and 7 bases at J, with 8 bases between the two ends. This CDR3 reads CASSPQGENSPLHF. DNA of the CDR3: TGTGCCAGCTCACCACAGGGTGAGAATTCACCCCTCCACTTT.

The V call is TRBV27, the J call TRBJ2-3; TRBD2 matches at 9 bases. Germline V gene sequence: CDR1 MNHEY, CDR2 SMNVEV (reference sequence). This CDR3 has 15 amino acids. With 6 bases clipped from V and 1 base from J, the junction kept 5 bases outside the gene matches. The CDR3 reads CASSRKRGGTDTQYF. As DNA, the CDR3 is TGTGCCAGCAGCCGTAAGCGGGGGGGCACAGATACGCAGTATTTT.

The chain uses TRBV18 and TRBJ1-5; possible D gene TRBD1, 6 bases. The germline V gene has CDR1 KGHSH and CDR2 LQKENI. The CDR3 loop spans 15 amino acids. Trimming took 5 bases from V and 3 from J, leaving 14 bases between them. CDR3 in amino acids: CASSTGTNDNQPQHF. In DNA form, the CDR3 reads TGTGCCAGCTCAACCGGGACAAACGACAATCAGCCCCAGCATTTT.

The chain uses TRBV5-6 and TRBJ2-7; TRBD1 might be the D (6 bases). The CDR3 has 14 residues. Per the germline V gene, CDR1 is SGHDT and CDR2 is YYEEEE. Trimming removed 4 bases at V and 0 bases at J, with 11 bases between. The CDR3, as DNA: TGTGCCAGCAGCCCTGGACAGCCCTCCTACGAGCAGTACTTC. It yields the protein CASSPGQPSYEQYF.

This chain uses TRBV5-6 with TRBJ2-1; 7 nucleotides align to TRBD1. CDR3 length equals 15 residues. V shed 1 base, J shed 0 bases, and the junction held 1 base outside the gene matches. Germline V gives CDR1 SGHDT, CDR2 YYEEEE. The CDR3 bases are TGTGCCAGCAGCTTGACAGGGGCCTCCTACAATGAGCAGTTCTTC. Translated, it gives CASSLTGASYNEQFF. The full variable domain, completed using reference TRBV5-6 and TRBJ2-1, is DAGVTQSPTHLIKTRGQQVTLRCSPKSGHDTVSWYQQALGQGPQFIFQYYEEEERQRGNFPDRFSGHQFPNYSSELNVNALLLGDSALYLCASSLTGASYNEQFFGPGTRLTVL.

This rearrangement joins TRBV19 to TRBJ1-2; 8 positions match TRBD1. The germline gives CDR1 LNHDA, CDR2 SQIVND (reference sequence). This CDR3 has 15 residues. V lost 1 base, J lost 7 bases, and 8 bases stayed unmatched. The CDR3 DNA reads as TGTGCCAGTAGTATAGTGGGCAGGGGGCTGCCTGGCTACACCTTC. Amino acids: CASSIVGRGLPGYTF.

The rearrangement links TRBV29-1 to TRBJ2-1; tentatively, D is TRBD2 (5 bases). V lost 4 bases and J lost 9, with 13 bases in between. Germline V gene sequence: CDR1 SQVTM, CDR2 ANQGSEA. The CDR3 contains 12 residues. CDR3 sequence reads: CSVGVGNSEQFF. The CDR3 nucleotides are TGCAGCGTTGGTGTCGGGAACAGTGAGCAGTTCTTC.

This sequence joins TRBV19 and TRBJ2-7; 7 positions agree with TRBD1. Germline V gene data show CDR1 as LNHDA and CDR2 as SQIVND (reference sequence). V was clipped by 5 bases and J by 2 bases; unmatched bases: 9. CDR3 size: 15 residues. DNA for the CDR3: TGTGCCAGTAGTCCCCAACAGGGGAATCCCTACGAGCAGTACTTC. Translated: CASSPQQGNPYEQYF.

The chain joins TRBV7-2 to TRBJ2-2, with 10 bases fitting TRBD2. This CDR3 region has 19 residues. The V and J ends lost 5 bases and 0 bases, in that order; junction bases with no gene match: 12. The V gene's germline CDR1 is SGHTA and CDR2 FQGNSA. Written as DNA, the CDR3 is TGTGCCAGCAGCCTAAGGACTAGCGGAACATCTACGAACACCGGGGAGCTGTTTTTT. It is translated as CASSLRTSGTSTNTGELFF.

The chain couples TRBV19 to TRBJ2-1; D remains unclear. This CDR3 comprises 15 residues. Trimming shortened V by 4 bases and J by 0 bases, and 10 bases separated the two germline ends. Germline assignment: CDR1 LNHDA and CDR2 SQIVND (reference sequence). CDR3 residues: CASSNGRSSYNEQFF. CDR3 bases: TGTGCCAGTAGTAACGGACGGAGCTCCTACAATGAGCAGTTCTTC.